This is a list of T cell receptor beta chains from one sample in a study of graft-versus-host responses after intestinal transplantation. This table comes from immunoSEQ multiplex PCR, and its TCRdb copy is limited to in-frame clones, with some not included. The sample lists approximately 15,000 clones; around two thirds were seen once. The sample in question was ileum tissue, obtained around 94 weeks after intestinal transplantation. The receptors here all came from a human patient who received an intestinal transplant, so some T cells may come from the graft donor. CDR3s include the opening cysteine and the closing phenylalanine or tryptophan. The D gene is left open where the match is weak. A row's size may be missing; if present it is once, few, many or a size class.

size: .; D: .; J: TRBJ1-5; V: TRBV7-9; DNA: TGTGCCAGCAGTCCCCCGACGGGGAATCAGCCCCAGCATTTT; CDR3: CASSPPTGNQPQHF
size: once; D: TRBD1; J: TRBJ1-5; V: TRBV30; DNA: TGTGCCTGGAGAGTACAGGGGACTGTCAATCAGCCCCAGCATTTT; CDR3: CAWRVQGTVNQPQHF
size: once; D: TRBD1; J: TRBJ2-7; V: TRBV10-2; DNA: TGCGCCAGCAGTGGGCCTGACAGGGCCCTCTCCTACGAGCAGTACTTC; CDR3: CASSGPDRALSYEQYF
size: few; D: TRBD1; J: TRBJ1-3; V: TRBV4-3; DNA: TGCGCCAGCAGCGCGGACAGGGGAGGAAGAAACACCATATATTTT; CDR3: CASSADRGGRNTIYF
size: once; D: .; J: TRBJ1-1; V: TRBV19; DNA: TGTGCCAGTAGTATAAACCGAAGCCCTGAAGCTTTCTTT; CDR3: CASSINRSPEAFF
size: .; D: .; J: TRBJ2-7; V: TRBV4-1; DNA: TGCGCCAGCAGCCAAGGGGCGGGGTCCTACGAGCAGTACTTC; CDR3: CASSQGAGSYEQYF
size: .; D: .; J: TRBJ1-1; V: TRBV5-1; DNA: TGCGCCAGCAGCTTGGTCGGCACTGAAGCTTTCTTT; CDR3: CASSLVGTEAFF
size: .; D: .; J: TRBJ2-7; V: TRBV15; DNA: TGTGCCACCAGCAGTACTCAGGGGTACGAGCAGTACTTC; CDR3: CATSSTQGYEQYF
size: .; D: .; J: TRBJ1-5; V: TRBV19; DNA: TGTGCCAGTAGCCCCGATAACAGGGTGTATAGCAATCAGCCCCAGCATTTT; CDR3: CASSPDNRVYSNQPQHF
size: .; D: TRBD2; J: TRBJ2-3; V: TRBV19; DNA: TGTGCCACAGCGGGGTCTAGCACAGATACGCAGTATTTT; CDR3: CATAGSSTDTQYF
size: .; D: TRBD2; J: TRBJ2-1; V: TRBV5-6; DNA: TGTGCCAGCAGCTTCCCCCGGGGCAGCCTGGGGGGGGAGCAGTTCTTC; CDR3: CASSFPRGSLGGEQFF
size: .; D: TRBD1; J: TRBJ2-3; V: TRBV19; DNA: TGTGCCAGTAGTATTTCCCCGGGACAGGGTGCAGATACGCAGTATTTT; CDR3: CASSISPGQGADTQYF
size: .; D: .; J: TRBJ2-5; V: TRBV7-2; DNA: TGTGCCAGCAGCTTAGGGGTGGGGGGCCAAGAGACCCAGTACTTC; CDR3: CASSLGVGGQETQYF
size: .; D: .; J: TRBJ2-7; V: TRBV19; DNA: TGTGCCGCGGGGTCCGCCTACGAGCAGTACTTC; CDR3: CAAGSAYEQYF
size: .; D: .; J: TRBJ2-7; V: TRBV2; DNA: TGTGCCAGCAGTGAGCACGGCGGATCCTACGAGCAGTACTTC; CDR3: CASSEHGGSYEQYF
size: .; D: TRBD2; J: TRBJ2-3; V: TRBV4-1; DNA: TGCGCCAGCAGCCCCTCTGGACTAGGGGAGTTAGATACGCAGTATTTT; CDR3: CASSPSGLGELDTQYF
size: .; D: .; J: TRBJ2-7; V: TRBV15; DNA: TGTGCCACCAGCAGCCAGGGAATGTCCTACGAGCAGTACTTC; CDR3: CATSSQGMSYEQYF
size: .; D: TRBD1; J: TRBJ2-7; V: TRBV5-6; DNA: TGTGCCAGCAGCTTACAGGGGACCTATTACTACGAGCAGTACTTC; CDR3: CASSLQGTYYYEQYF
size: .; D: .; J: TRBJ1-1; V: TRBV7-2; DNA: TGTGCCAGCACCCCCGGGGGAACCAACACTGAAGCTTTCTTT; CDR3: CASTPGGTNTEAFF
size: few; D: .; J: TRBJ2-3; V: TRBV10-3; DNA: TGTGCCATCAGTGAGTTTAGGACCCCAGGGACAGATACGCAGTATTTT; CDR3: CAISEFRTPGTDTQYF
size: .; D: .; J: TRBJ2-1; V: TRBV30; DNA: TGTGCCTGGAGTCCCCGGGATGAGCAGTTCTTC; CDR3: CAWSPRDEQFF
size: once; D: TRBD1; J: TRBJ2-3; V: TRBV30; DNA: TGTGCCTGGAGTGTTTACGGGACAGGGGGCACAGATACGCAGTATTTT; CDR3: CAWSVYGTGGTDTQYF
size: .; D: TRBD1; J: TRBJ2-1; V: TRBV5-1; DNA: TGCGCCAGCAGCCGGGACAGGGGAGGGATGGATGAGCAGTTCTTC; CDR3: CASSRDRGGMDEQFF
size: .; D: TRBD1; J: TRBJ2-7; V: TRBV7-2; DNA: TGTGCCAGCAGGACAGACAGGGGAGGCTTCTACGAGCAGTACTTC; CDR3: CASRTDRGGFYEQYF
size: .; D: TRBD1; J: TRBJ1-2; V: TRBV7-9; DNA: TGTGCCAGCAGCTTAGGGGCCCAGGGGGCTTATGGCTACACCTTC; CDR3: CASSLGAQGAYGYTF
size: .; D: TRBD1; J: TRBJ2-1; V: TRBV4-3; DNA: TGCGCCAGCAGCCAAGATGGGACAGTCTACAATGAGCAGTTCTTC; CDR3: CASSQDGTVYNEQFF